The 27 T cell receptor beta chains given below trace back to one sample, sequenced in a study of technical replicates of blood from a handful of donors. The data were produced by immunoSEQ multiplex PCR, yet TCRdb's version contains in-frame clones alone and is incomplete. The data hold about 100,000 clones, with 85% to 95% observed a single time. Sequences were obtained from T cells isolated from PBMCs. The receptors derive from a human donor in good health.

The gene calls are TRBV4-1 and TRBJ1-5; D gene uncertain. Trimming cost V 6 bases and J 2 bases, with 8 bases left between them. The CDR3 is 13 amino acids. Germline assignment: CDR1 MGHRA and CDR2 YSYEKL. CDR3 residues: CASSHSGNQPQHF. CDR3 in DNA: TGCGCCAGCAGTCACAGTGGCAATCAGCCCCAGCATTTT.

J is TRBJ2-5 and V is TRBV27; TRBD2 agrees at 9 bases. This CDR3 contains 16 residues. Germline CDR1 reads MNHEY; CDR2 reads SMNVEV (reference sequence). With 3 bases clipped from V and 1 base from J, the junction kept 6 bases outside the gene matches. The CDR3 sequence: CASSLREGLSQETQYF. The CDR3 DNA reads as TGTGCCAGCAGTTTGCGGGAGGGCCTATCCCAAGAGACCCAGTACTTC.

In nucleotides, the CDR3 is TGTGCCAGCAGTCTGACAGGGGGAGGCCAAGAGACCCAGTACTTC. This sequence encodes CASSLTGGGQETQYF. The chain links TRBV11-2 to TRBJ2-5, with 9 bases matching TRBD1. CDR3 size: 15 residues. Looked up from germline, CDR1 is SGHAT and CDR2 is FQNNGV. The junction had 6 bases not matched to a gene; V was cut back by 6 bases and J by 1 base.

The V call is TRBV9, the J call TRBJ2-7, with a weak D call TRBD1 (6 bases). In germline, CDR1 is SGDLS, CDR2 YYNGEE. The CDR3 sequence is 14 residues long. Trimming stripped 1 base from V and 2 bases from J, with 10 bases between. CDR3 DNA: TGTGCCAGCAGCGTAACAGGGTCGGCCTACGAGCAGTACTTC. It specifies CASSVTGSAYEQYF.

The chain combines TRBV7-9 with TRBJ1-3; D is possibly TRBD1 (5 bases). The CDR3 loop spans 15 amino acids. CDR1 SEHNR and CDR2 FQNEAQ come from the germline V gene (reference sequence). V lost 5 bases and J 4 bases, leaving 15 bases between the germline ends. CDR3 residues: CASSPVTVVGNTIYF. The CDR3 DNA is TGTGCCAGCAGCCCTGTGACAGTCGTAGGAAACACCATATATTTT.

This clone showed up just once. J is TRBJ2-3 and V is TRBV6-5, with 7 nucleotides matching TRBD2. Germline V gives CDR1 MNHEY, CDR2 SVGAGI. The CDR3 has 16 amino acids. Trimming cost V 2 bases and J 2 bases; bases outside gene matches: 7. CDR3 DNA: TGTGCCAGCAGTTACGTGGGAGGGCCTAACACAGATACGCAGTATTTT. This codes for CASSYVGGPNTDTQYF.

The sample holds a few counts of this clone. The gene calls are TRBV4-2 and TRBJ2-1, with 9 bases lining up with TRBD2. V gave up 4 bases and J gave up 4 bases; unmatched junction bases: 5. The CDR3 is 15 amino acids. Germline lookup yields CDR1 LGHNA and CDR2 YNFKEQ. The CDR3 spells CASSPKSGRYNEQFF. The CDR3 DNA reads TGTGCCAGCAGCCCCAAGAGCGGGAGGTACAATGAGCAGTTCTTC.

This rearrangement joins TRBV6-6 to TRBJ2-5; D may be TRBD2 (6 bases). CDR1 is MNHNY and CDR2 is SVGAGI in the germline V gene (reference sequence). With 2 bases removed from V and 4 bases from J, the gap between germline ends came to 11 bases. The CDR3 contains 14 residues. DNA of the CDR3: TGTGCCAGCAGTTACCAACTAGCAGGAGAGACCCAGTACTTC. Protein product: CASSYQLAGETQYF.

This chain links TRBV27 with TRBJ2-7; TRBD2 agrees at 8 bases. CDR1 is MNHEY and CDR2 is SMNVEV in the germline V gene (reference sequence). The junction had 13 bases not matched to a gene; V was cut back by 9 bases and J by 3 bases. The length of the CDR3 is 15 residues. The CDR3 reads CASQPAGSGIYEQYF. In DNA form, the CDR3 reads TGTGCCAGTCAACCGGCTGGTAGCGGGATCTACGAGCAGTACTTC.

V gene TRBV7-8 combines with J gene TRBJ2-3; tentative D call: TRBD2 (5 bases). Deletions cut 5 bases from V and 5 bases from J, with 11 bases between. CDR3 length: 13 amino acids. Per the germline V gene, CDR1 is SGHVS and CDR2 is FQNEAQ. This CDR3 reads CASSIRGGDTQYF. The DNA for the CDR3 is TGTGCCAGCAGCATACGAGGAGGAGATACGCAGTATTTT.

CDR3 protein: CASSFSPPPNTGELFF. CDR3 nucleotides: TGTGCCAGCAGCTTTAGTCCACCCCCGAACACCGGGGAGCTGTTTTTT. The V gene is TRBV7-3, the J gene TRBJ2-2; D not resolved. V lost 3 bases, J lost 0 bases, and 11 bases lay in between. CDR3 length equals 16 residues. Germline V lookup: CDR1 SGHTA, CDR2 FQGTGA.

The chain uses TRBV28 and TRBJ1-1; D gene unclear. In germline, CDR1 is MDHEN, CDR2 SYDVKM. The CDR3 runs to 12 residues. V was shortened by 2 bases and J by 7 bases, with 8 bases between the two germline ends. The CDR3 region has the DNA TGTGCCAGCAGTTTACGTCCAGGTGAAGCTTTCTTT. This encodes CASSLRPGEAFF.

The chain links TRBV5-8 to TRBJ2-1; 12 positions agree with TRBD2. V lost 2 bases, J lost 10 bases, and 10 bases stayed unmatched. The germline V gene has CDR1 SGHTS and CDR2 YDEGEE. This CDR3 has 16 amino acids. CDR3 coding DNA: TGTGCCAGCAGCTTCCTAGCGGGAGGGCCACGGAGGGAGCAGTTCTTC. Amino acids: CASSFLAGGPRREQFF.

The chain uses TRBV19 and TRBJ2-1; 13 nucleotides agree with TRBD2. Germline loops: CDR1 LNHDA, CDR2 SQIVND (reference sequence). The V gene end was trimmed by 5 bases and the J gene end by 7 bases; junction bases not matched to a gene: 8. This CDR3 comprises 16 residues. This CDR3 is CASSVRTSGSLNEQFF. The CDR3 nucleotides read TGTGCCAGTAGTGTGAGGACTAGCGGGAGTTTGAATGAGCAGTTCTTC.

V is TRBV9 and J is TRBJ2-3, with D perhaps matching TRBD2 (6 bases). Trimming removed 3 bases from V and 2 bases from J, with 16 bases in between. The CDR3 loop spans 16 amino acids. Germline CDR1 reads SGDLS; CDR2 reads YYNGEE. The CDR3 sequence: CASSDLITGATDTQYF. In DNA, the CDR3 is TGTGCCAGCAGCGATCTCATAACGGGAGCCACAGATACGCAGTATTTT.

The chain joins TRBV27 to TRBJ2-3; D might be TRBD2 (6 bases). CDR1 is MNHEY, CDR2 SMNVEV, per germline (reference sequence). V was cut by 6 bases and J by 4 bases, with 14 bases left in between. The CDR3 totals 14 residues. CDR3 nucleotide sequence: TGTGCCAGCAGGACCGGGAGAGGGGCAGATACGCAGTATTTT. This gives the protein CASRTGRGADTQYF.

The chain combines TRBV10-2 with TRBJ1-5; D is uncertain. Trimming removed 6 bases from V and 3 bases from J, with 6 bases in between. CDR3 length: 12 residues. CDR1 is WSHSY, CDR2 SAAADI, per germline. CDR3 loop: CASRQSNQPQHF. In DNA form, the CDR3 reads TGCGCCAGCAGACAGTCCAATCAGCCCCAGCATTTT.

The J gene is TRBJ2-5, the V gene TRBV5-8; 7 bases are a match to TRBD1. CDR1 SGHTS and CDR2 YDEGEE come from the germline V gene. The length of the CDR3 is 16 residues. Unmatched junction bases numbered 9, after V lost 4 bases and J lost 0 bases. CDR3 sequence (DNA): TGTGCCAGCAGCCCGGGACAGCCCGCTCACCAAGAGACCCAGTACTTC. Protein: CASSPGQPAHQETQYF.

V is TRBV30 and J is TRBJ2-2; D gene ambiguous. The V end lost 4 bases, the J end lost 5 bases, and 11 bases lay between the germline ends. CDR1 is GTSNPN and CDR2 is SVGIG in the germline V gene (reference sequence). The CDR3 covers 13 residues. DNA for the CDR3: TGTGCCTGGAAGCGCCCTGGGACCGGGGAGCTGTTTTTT. This codes for CAWKRPGTGELFF. The variable domain in full, completed from reference TRBV30 and TRBJ2-2, reads SQTIHQWPATLVQPVGSPLSLECTVEGTSNPNLYWYRQAAGRGLQLLFYSVGIGQISSEVPQNLSASRPQDRQFILSSKKLLLSDSGFYLCAWKRPGTGELFFGEGSRLTVL.

V and J are TRBV5-4 and TRBJ1-2; D perhaps matches TRBD1 (6 bases). The CDR3 consists of 12 residues. Germline V CDR1 and CDR2: SGHNT, YYREEE (reference sequence). Trimming pared 2 bases from V and 6 bases from J, leaving 8 bases between. The CDR3 reads CASSFPGDGYTF. The CDR3, as DNA: TGTGCCAGCAGCTTCCCAGGGGATGGCTACACCTTC.

This chain connects TRBV28 to TRBJ2-7; no clear D gene. The germline V and J ends were trimmed by 2 bases and 2 bases, with 10 bases remaining between them. The CDR3 has 14 amino acids. Germline V CDR1 and CDR2: MDHEN, SYDVKM. The chain's CDR3 is CASSLGTPAYEQYF. For the CDR3, the DNA is TGTGCCAGCAGTTTAGGTACTCCCGCCTACGAGCAGTACTTC.

The chain recombines TRBV19 with TRBJ2-7; TRBD2 matches at 10 bases. Germline values: CDR1 LNHDA, CDR2 SQIVND (reference sequence). The CDR3 runs 15 residues. Trimming at V came to 3 bases and at J to 3 bases, leaving 5 bases not matched to a gene. The CDR3 here is CASSIKREGGYEQYF. The CDR3 nucleotides are TGTGCCAGTAGTATTAAGCGGGAGGGTGGCTACGAGCAGTACTTC.

The rearrangement links TRBV7-2 to TRBJ1-6, with D unresolved. This CDR3 is built from 19 residues. The ends were cut back, 0 bases at V and 0 bases at J, with 15 bases in the middle. Looked up from germline, CDR1 is SGHTA and CDR2 is FQGNSA. The CDR3 region has the DNA TGTGCCAGCAGCTTAGCGCTTCAGGAACGTCGCTCCTATAATTCACCCCTCCACTTT. Protein: CASSLALQERRSYNSPLHF.

V is TRBV2 and J is TRBJ2-1; TRBD2 aligns across 13 bases. Unmatched junction bases numbered 7, after V lost 6 bases and J lost 5 bases. The CDR3 covers 16 residues. CDR1 is SNHLY, CDR2 FYNNEI, per germline. The chain's CDR3 is CASSNTGTSGDNEQFF. CDR3 nucleotide sequence: TGTGCCAGCAGCAACACCGGGACTAGCGGGGACAATGAGCAGTTCTTC.

The rearrangement links TRBV18 to TRBJ2-1, with D possibly TRBD1 on 5 matching bases. Germline V gene sequence: CDR1 KGHSH, CDR2 LQKENI. V lost 5 bases to trimming and J lost 4 bases, with 6 bases between them. The CDR3 has 12 residues. This CDR3 is CASSRGYNEQFF. For the CDR3, the DNA is TGTGCCAGCTCAAGGGGATACAATGAGCAGTTCTTC.

V gene TRBV28 combines with J gene TRBJ2-5, with TRBD1 as a possible D gene (5 bases). CDR1 is MDHEN and CDR2 is SYDVKM in the germline V gene. The CDR3 is made up of 13 amino acids. Trimming took off 3 bases at V and 5 bases at J, with 10 bases between the two ends. This CDR3 reads CASSFGYRETQYF. The CDR3 DNA is TGTGCCAGCAGTTTCGGATACAGGGAGACCCAGTACTTC.

This chain uses TRBV19 with TRBJ2-1; 7 positions match TRBD2. CDR1 is LNHDA, CDR2 SQIVND, per germline (reference sequence). This CDR3 contains 13 residues. The ends lost 11 bases at V and 0 bases at J; junction bases unmatched: 4. The CDR3 reads CASCGSSYNEQFF. The CDR3 DNA reads as TGTGCCTCTTGCGGGAGCTCCTACAATGAGCAGTTCTTC.